The 8 T cell receptor beta chains below come from one sample, sequenced in a study of T cell responses to AZD1222 COVID-19 vaccine. Measured with immunoSEQ multiplex PCR; TCRdb has only the in-frame clones, and not every one. Among approximately 130,000 clones listed, 80% to 90% were seen once. Sequences were derived from peripheral blood, sampled 28 days after the second AZD1222 dose. The receptors originated from an adult who received the AZD1222 COVID-19 vaccine.

The chain combines TRBV6-5 with TRBJ1-6; TRBD1 aligns across 7 bases. The CDR3 runs to 15 residues. Trimming took 4 bases from V and 13 from J; bases not matched to a gene: 13. Germline V gives CDR1 MNHEY, CDR2 SVGAGI. The CDR3 protein is CASSSGTARGGPLHF. In nucleotides, the CDR3 is TGTGCCAGCAGTTCCGGGACAGCGAGGGGGGGGCCCCTCCACTTT.

The genes are TRBV7-8 and TRBJ2-7; TRBD1 agrees at 7 bases. The V gene end was trimmed by 0 bases and the J gene end by 3 bases; junction bases not matched to a gene: 5. The CDR3 sequence is 15 residues long. Germline CDR1 and CDR2: SGHVS and FQNEAQ. The CDR3 reads CASSLAGHRGYEQYF. CDR3 nucleotides: TGTGCCAGCAGCTTAGCGGGTCACAGGGGCTACGAGCAGTACTTC.

J is TRBJ1-4 and V is TRBV4-2; maybe TRBD1 (5 bases). There are 15 residues in the CDR3. CDR1 is LGHNA, CDR2 YNFKEQ, per germline. Trimming took 1 base from V and 8 from J, leaving 14 bases between them. This CDR3 is CASSQVPRGEEKLFF. The CDR3 coding sequence is TGTGCCAGCAGCCAAGTTCCTCGGGGGGAAGAAAAACTGTTTTTT.

V gene TRBV6-5 combines with J gene TRBJ1-1; D call uncertain. The CDR3 sequence is 15 residues long. V shed 6 bases and J shed 3 bases, with 17 bases lying between them. The germline V gene encodes CDR1 MNHEY and CDR2 SVGAGI. CDR3 region: CASSRTTVTYTEAFF. The CDR3 DNA sequence: TGTGCCAGCAGCAGGACCACAGTTACTTACACTGAAGCTTTCTTT.

V usage is TRBV30 and J usage is TRBJ1-5, with 7 bases matching TRBD1. Looked up from germline, CDR1 is GTSNPN and CDR2 is SVGIG (reference sequence). This CDR3 is built from 13 residues. The V and J ends lost 2 bases and 4 bases, in that order; junction bases with no gene match: 2. CDR3: CAWSPGGNQPQHF. The DNA of the CDR3 is TGTGCCTGGAGTCCAGGGGGGAATCAGCCCCAGCATTTT.

This sequence joins TRBV18 and TRBJ2-5, with D possibly TRBD1 on 5 matching bases. V lost 5 bases and J lost 2, with 9 bases in between. CDR1 is KGHSH and CDR2 is LQKENI in the germline V gene. This CDR3 comprises 13 residues. As DNA, the CDR3 is TGTGCCAGCTCAGCAGGGCAGCAAGAGACCCAGTACTTC. Translation gives CASSAGQQETQYF.

This clone came up a few times. J is TRBJ1-5 and V is TRBV6-2 or TRBV6-3, with D possibly being TRBD1 (5 bases). Trimming stripped 2 bases from V and 6 bases from J, with 11 bases between. Germline loops: CDR1 MNHEY, CDR2 SVGEGT. The CDR3 totals 14 residues. CDR3 coding DNA: TGTGCCAGCAGTTACCCGGGGGGGACTCAGCCCCAGCATTTT. The encoded protein is CASSYPGGTQPQHF.

The CDR3 nucleotides are TGTGCCATCAGGGGGGCCGGAGCCGAAGCTTTCTTT. This codes for CAIRGAGAEAFF. The rearrangement links TRBV10-3 to TRBJ1-1, with D possibly TRBD1 on 6 matching bases. Germline V CDR1 and CDR2: ENHRY, SYGVKD. V lost 6 bases and J 8 bases, leaving 13 bases between the germline ends. The CDR3 is made up of 12 amino acids.